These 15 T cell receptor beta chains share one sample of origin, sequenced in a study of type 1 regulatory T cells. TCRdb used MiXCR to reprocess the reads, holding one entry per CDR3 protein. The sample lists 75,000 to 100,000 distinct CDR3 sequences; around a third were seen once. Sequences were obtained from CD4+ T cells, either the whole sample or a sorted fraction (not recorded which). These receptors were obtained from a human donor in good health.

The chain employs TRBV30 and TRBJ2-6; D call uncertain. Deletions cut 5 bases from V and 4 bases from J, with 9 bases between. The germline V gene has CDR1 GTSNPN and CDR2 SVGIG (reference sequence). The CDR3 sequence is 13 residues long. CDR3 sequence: CAWQVQGANVLTF. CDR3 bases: TGTGCCTGGCAAGTTCAGGGGGCCAACGTCCTGACTTTC.

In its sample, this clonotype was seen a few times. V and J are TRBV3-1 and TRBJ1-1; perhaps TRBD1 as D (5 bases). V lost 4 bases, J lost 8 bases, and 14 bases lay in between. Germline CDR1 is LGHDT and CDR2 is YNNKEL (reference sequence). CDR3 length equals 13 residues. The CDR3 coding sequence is TGTGCCAGCAGCCCGGGGCAGCCAAGCGAAGCTTTCTTT. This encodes CASSPGQPSEAFF.

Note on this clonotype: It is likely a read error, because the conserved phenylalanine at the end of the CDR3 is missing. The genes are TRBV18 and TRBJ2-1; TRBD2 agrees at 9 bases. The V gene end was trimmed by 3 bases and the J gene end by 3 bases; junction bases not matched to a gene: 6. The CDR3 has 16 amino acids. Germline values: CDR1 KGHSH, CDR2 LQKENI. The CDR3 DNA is TGTGCCAGCTCACCCCGGACTAGCGAGAACTACAATGAGCAGTTCTCC. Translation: CASSPRTSENYNEQFS.

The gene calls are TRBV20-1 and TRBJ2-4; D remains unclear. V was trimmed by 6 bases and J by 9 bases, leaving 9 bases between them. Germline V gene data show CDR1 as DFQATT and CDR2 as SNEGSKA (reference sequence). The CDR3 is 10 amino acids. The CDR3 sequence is CSATDIIQYF. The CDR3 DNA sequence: TGCAGTGCCACTGATATCATTCAGTACTTC.

Written as DNA, the CDR3 is TGTGCCAGCAGTTTAGGAGACAACTATCAGCCCCAGCATTTT. This codes for CASSLGDNYQPQHF. The chain employs TRBV28 and TRBJ1-5; D not certain. The V end lost 2 bases, the J end lost 5 bases, and 10 bases lay between the germline ends. The CDR3 consists of 14 residues. Germline CDR1 reads MDHEN; CDR2 reads SYDVKM. Looking up the rest from reference TRBV28 and TRBJ1-5 gives the full variable domain: DVKVTQSSRYLVKRTGEKVFLECVQDMDHENMFWYRQDPGLGLRLIYFSYDVKMKEKGDIPEGYSVSREKKERFSLILESASTNQTSMYLCASSLGDNYQPQHFGDGTRLSIL.

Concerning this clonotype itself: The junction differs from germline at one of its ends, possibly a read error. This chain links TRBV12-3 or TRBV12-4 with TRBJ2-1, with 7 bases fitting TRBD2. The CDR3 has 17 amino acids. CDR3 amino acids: CASIPGLAAISYNGQFF. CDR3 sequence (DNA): TGTGCCAGCATCCCGGGGCTAGCGGCCATCTCCTACAATGGGCAGTTCTTC.

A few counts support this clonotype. The CDR3 is CSGCLGGGRTTDTQYF. CDR3 bases: TGCAGCGGTTGTTTGGGCGGCGGGAGGACAACAGATACGCAGTATTTT. The V gene is TRBV29-1, the J gene TRBJ2-3, with 8 positions matching TRBD2. Trimming at V came to 7 bases and at J to 3 bases, leaving 15 bases not matched to a gene. The germline gives CDR1 SQVTM, CDR2 ANQGSEA. The CDR3 totals 16 residues.

CDR3 sequence reads: CASSLETGLRANVLTF. DNA of the CDR3: TGCGCCAGCAGCTTGGAAACAGGGTTAAGGGCCAACGTCCTGACTTTC. The chain couples TRBV5-1 to TRBJ2-6, with a weak D call TRBD1 (6 bases). The CDR3 sequence is 16 residues long. The V end was cut by 0 bases, the J end by 5 bases, with 12 bases between. CDR1 SGHRS and CDR2 YFSETQ come from the germline V gene.

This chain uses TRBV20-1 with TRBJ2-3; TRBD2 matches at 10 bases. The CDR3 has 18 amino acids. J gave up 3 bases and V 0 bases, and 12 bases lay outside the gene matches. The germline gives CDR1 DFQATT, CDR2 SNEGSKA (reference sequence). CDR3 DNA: TGCAGTGCTAGAGACGCGCGGTCTAGCGGGAGCTTGACAGATACGCAGTATTTT. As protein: CSARDARSSGSLTDTQYF.

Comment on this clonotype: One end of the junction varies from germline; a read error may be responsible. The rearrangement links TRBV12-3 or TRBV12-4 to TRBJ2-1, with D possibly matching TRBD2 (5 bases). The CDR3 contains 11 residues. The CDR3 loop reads CASRLAKEQIF. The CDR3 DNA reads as TGTGCCAGCAGGCTAGCCAAGGAGCAGATCTTC.

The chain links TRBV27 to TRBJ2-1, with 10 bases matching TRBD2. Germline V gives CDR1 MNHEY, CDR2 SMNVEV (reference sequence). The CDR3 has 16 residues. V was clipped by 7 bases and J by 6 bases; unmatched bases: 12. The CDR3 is CASTMAGTSAFNEQFF. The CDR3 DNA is TGTGCCAGCACCATGGCCGGGACTAGCGCCTTCAATGAGCAGTTCTTC.

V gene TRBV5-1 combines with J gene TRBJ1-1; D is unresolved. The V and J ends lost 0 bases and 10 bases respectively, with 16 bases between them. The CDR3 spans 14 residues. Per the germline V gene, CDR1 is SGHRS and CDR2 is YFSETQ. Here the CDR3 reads CASSLDFGELVAFF. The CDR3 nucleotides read TGCGCCAGCAGCTTGGATTTCGGGGAACTGGTAGCTTTCTTT.

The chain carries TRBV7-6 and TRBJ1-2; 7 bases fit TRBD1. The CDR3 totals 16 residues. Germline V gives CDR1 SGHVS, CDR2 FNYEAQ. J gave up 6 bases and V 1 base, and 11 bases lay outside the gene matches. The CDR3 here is CASSLEAGGLDHGYTF. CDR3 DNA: TGTGCCAGCAGCTTAGAGGCAGGGGGATTGGATCATGGCTACACCTTC.

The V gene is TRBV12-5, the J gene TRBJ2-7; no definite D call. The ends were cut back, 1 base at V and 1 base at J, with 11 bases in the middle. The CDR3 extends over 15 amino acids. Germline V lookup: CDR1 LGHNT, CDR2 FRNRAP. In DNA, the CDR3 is TGTGCTAGTGGTTTGGGTAGGGCCCGTTCCTACGAGCAGTACTTC. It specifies CASGLGRARSYEQYF.

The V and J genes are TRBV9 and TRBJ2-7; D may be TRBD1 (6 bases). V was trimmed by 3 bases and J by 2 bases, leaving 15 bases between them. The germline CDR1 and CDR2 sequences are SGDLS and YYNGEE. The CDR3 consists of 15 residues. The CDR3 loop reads CASSGGGGVAYEQYF. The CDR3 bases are TGTGCCAGCAGCGGAGGGGGTGGCGTGGCCTACGAGCAGTACTTC.